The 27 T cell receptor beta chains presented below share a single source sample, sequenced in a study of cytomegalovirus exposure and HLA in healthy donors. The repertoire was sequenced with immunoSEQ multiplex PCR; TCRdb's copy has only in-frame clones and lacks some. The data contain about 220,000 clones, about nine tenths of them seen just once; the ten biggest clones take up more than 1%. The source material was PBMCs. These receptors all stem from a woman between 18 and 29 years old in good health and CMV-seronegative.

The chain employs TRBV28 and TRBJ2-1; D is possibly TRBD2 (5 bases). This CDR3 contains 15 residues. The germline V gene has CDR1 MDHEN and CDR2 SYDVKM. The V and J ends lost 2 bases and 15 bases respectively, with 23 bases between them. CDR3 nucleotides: TGTGCCAGCAGTTTAAATGACCGGGATTCACCGTGGAGGTTCTTC. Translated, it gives CASSLNDRDSPWRFF.

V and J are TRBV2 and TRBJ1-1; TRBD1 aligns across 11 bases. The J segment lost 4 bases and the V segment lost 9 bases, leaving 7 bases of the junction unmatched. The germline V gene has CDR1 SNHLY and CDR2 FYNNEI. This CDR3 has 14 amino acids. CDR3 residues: CASSGTGGFTEAFF. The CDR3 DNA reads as TGTGCCAGTTCCGGGACAGGGGGTTTCACTGAAGCTTTCTTT.

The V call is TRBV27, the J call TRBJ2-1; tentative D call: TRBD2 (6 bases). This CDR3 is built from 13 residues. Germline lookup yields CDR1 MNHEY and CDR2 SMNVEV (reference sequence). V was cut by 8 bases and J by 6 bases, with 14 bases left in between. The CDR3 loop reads CASGGVQTNEQFF. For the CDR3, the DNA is TGTGCCAGCGGCGGGGTACAAACCAATGAGCAGTTCTTC.

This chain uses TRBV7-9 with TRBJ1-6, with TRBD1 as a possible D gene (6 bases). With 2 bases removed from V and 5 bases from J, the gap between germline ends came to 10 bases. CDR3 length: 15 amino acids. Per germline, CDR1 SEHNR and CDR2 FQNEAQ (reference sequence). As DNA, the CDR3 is TGTGCCAGCAGCTTAACAGGGCGGAATAATTCACCCCTCCACTTT. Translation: CASSLTGRNNSPLHF.

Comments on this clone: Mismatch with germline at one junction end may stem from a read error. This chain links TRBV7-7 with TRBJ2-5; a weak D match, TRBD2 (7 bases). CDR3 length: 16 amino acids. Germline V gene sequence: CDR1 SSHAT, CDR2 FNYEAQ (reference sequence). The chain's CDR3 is CASSLGGVGTQETQYF. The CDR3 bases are TGTGCTAGCAGCTTAGGGGGGGTAGGGACTCAAGAGACCCAGTACTTC.

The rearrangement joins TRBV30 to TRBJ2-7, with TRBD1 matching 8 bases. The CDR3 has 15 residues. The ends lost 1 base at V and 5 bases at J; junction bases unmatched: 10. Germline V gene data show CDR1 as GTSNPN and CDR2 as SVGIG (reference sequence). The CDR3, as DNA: TGTGCCTGGAGTGGAAGGGGGACAGGTATCAACGAGCAGTACTTC. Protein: CAWSGRGTGINEQYF.

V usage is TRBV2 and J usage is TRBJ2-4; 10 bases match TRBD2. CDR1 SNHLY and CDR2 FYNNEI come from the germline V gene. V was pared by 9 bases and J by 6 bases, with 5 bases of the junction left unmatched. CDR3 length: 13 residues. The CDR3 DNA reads TGTGCCAGGGACGGGACTAGCGCAAACATTCAGTACTTC. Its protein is CARDGTSANIQYF.

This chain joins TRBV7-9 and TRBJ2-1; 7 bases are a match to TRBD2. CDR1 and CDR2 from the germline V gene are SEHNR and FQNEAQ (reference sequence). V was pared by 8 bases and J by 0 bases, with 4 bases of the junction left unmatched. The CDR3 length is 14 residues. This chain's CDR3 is CASPRTSSYNEQFF. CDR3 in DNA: TGTGCCAGCCCCCGGACTAGCTCCTACAATGAGCAGTTCTTC.

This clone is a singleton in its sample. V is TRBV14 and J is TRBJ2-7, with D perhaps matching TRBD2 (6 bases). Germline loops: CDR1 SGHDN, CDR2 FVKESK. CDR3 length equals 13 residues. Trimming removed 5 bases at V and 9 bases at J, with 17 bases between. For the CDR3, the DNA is TGTGCCAGCAGCAACCCCGGGACTTGGGGGCAGTACTTC. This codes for CASSNPGTWGQYF.

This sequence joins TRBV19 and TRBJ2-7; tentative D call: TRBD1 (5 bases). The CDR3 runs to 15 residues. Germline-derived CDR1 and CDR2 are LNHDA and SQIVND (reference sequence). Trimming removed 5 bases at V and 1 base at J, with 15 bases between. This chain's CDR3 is CASSATAGNSYEQYF. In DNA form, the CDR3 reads TGTGCCAGTAGTGCAACAGCAGGGAATTCCTACGAGCAGTACTTC.

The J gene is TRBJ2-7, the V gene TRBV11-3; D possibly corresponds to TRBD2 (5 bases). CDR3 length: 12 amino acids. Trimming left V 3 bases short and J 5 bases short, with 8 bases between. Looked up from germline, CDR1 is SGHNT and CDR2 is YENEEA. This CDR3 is CASSFLGDEQYF. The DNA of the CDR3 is TGTGCCAGCAGCTTTCTGGGAGACGAGCAGTACTTC.

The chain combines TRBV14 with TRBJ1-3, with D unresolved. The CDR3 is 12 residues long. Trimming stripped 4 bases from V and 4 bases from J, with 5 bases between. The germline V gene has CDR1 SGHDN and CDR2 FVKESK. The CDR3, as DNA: TGTGCCAGCAGCCGCGGGGGAAACACCATATATTTT. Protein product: CASSRGGNTIYF.

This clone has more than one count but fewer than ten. CDR3 sequence reads: CASSLASGRGDNEQFF. The DNA of the CDR3 is TGTGCCAGCAGCTTAGCGAGCGGGAGAGGCGACAATGAGCAGTTCTTC. This sequence joins TRBV7-2 and TRBJ2-1, with 8 bases identical to TRBD2. Germline loops: CDR1 SGHTA, CDR2 FQGNSA. After removal of 0 bases from V and 5 bases from J, the junction contained 6 bases not matched to a gene. The CDR3 length is 16 residues.

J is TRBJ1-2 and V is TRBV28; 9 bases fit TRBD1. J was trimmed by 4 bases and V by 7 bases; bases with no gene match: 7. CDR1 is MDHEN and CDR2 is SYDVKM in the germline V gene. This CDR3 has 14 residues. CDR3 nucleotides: TGTGCCAGCATCAAACAGGGGGCCATCTATGGCTACACCTTC. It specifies CASIKQGAIYGYTF.

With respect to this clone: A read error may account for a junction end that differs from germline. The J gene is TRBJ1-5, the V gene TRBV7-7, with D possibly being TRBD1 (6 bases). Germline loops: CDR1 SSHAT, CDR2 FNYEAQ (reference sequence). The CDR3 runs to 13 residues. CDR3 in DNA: TGTGCTAGCAGCCCTAACAGGGATCAGCCCCAGCATTTT. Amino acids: CASSPNRDQPQHF. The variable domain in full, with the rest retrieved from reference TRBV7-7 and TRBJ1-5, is GAGVSQSPRYKVTKRGQDVTLRCDPISSHATLYWYQQALGQGPEFLTYFNYEAQPDKSGLPSDRFSAERPEGSISTLTIQRTEQRDSAMYRCASSPNRDQPQHFGDGTRLSIL.

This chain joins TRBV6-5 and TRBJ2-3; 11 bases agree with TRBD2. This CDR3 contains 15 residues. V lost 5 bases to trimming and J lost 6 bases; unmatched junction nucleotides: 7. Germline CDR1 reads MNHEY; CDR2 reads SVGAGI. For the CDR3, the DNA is TGTGCCAGCAGTCTCAGTGGGACTAGCGGTGATACGCAGTATTTT. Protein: CASSLSGTSGDTQYF.

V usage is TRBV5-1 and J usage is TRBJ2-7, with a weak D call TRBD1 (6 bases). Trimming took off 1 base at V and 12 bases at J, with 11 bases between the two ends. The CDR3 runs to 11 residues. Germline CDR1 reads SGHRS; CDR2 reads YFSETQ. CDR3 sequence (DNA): TGCGCCAGCAGCTTGTGGGGGCCGGGGTACTTC. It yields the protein CASSLWGPGYF.

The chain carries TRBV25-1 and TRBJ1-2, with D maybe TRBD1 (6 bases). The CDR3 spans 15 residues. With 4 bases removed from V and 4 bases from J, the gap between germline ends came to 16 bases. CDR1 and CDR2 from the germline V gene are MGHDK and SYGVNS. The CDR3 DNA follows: TGTGCCAGCAGTGTAACAGGGAGTGTCCCCTATGGCTACACCTTC. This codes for CASSVTGSVPYGYTF.

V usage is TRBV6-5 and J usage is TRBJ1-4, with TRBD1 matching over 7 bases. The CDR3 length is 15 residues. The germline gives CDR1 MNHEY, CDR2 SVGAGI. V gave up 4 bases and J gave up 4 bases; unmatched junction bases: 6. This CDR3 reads CASSLRDSLNEKLFF. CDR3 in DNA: TGTGCCAGCAGTTTGAGGGACAGCCTTAATGAAAAACTGTTTTTT.

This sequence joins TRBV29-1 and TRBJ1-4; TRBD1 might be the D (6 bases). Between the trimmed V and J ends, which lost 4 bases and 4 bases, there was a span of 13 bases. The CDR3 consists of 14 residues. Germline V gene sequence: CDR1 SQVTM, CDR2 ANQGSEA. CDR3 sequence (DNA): TGCAGCGTTGCGGGACAACCTTATAATGAAAAACTGTTTTTT. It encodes CSVAGQPYNEKLFF. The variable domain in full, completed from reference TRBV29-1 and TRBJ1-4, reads SAVISQKPSRDICQRGTSLTIQCQVDSQVTMMFWYRQQPGQSLTLIATANQGSEATYESGFVIDKFPISRPNLTFSTLTVSNMSPEDSSIYLCSVAGQPYNEKLFFGSGTQLSVL.

CDR3 residues: CASSSGTDSSPTGELFF. Here the CDR3 DNA reads TGTGCCAGCAGCAGTGGGACAGATTCTTCCCCCACCGGGGAGCTGTTTTTT. J is TRBJ2-2 and V is TRBV9; 7 positions match TRBD1. Unmatched junction bases numbered 13, after V lost 4 bases and J lost 4 bases. The length of the CDR3 is 17 residues. CDR1 is SGDLS and CDR2 is YYNGEE in the germline V gene.

CDR3 sequence reads: CASSLDTRREQPQHF. The DNA of the CDR3 is TGTGCCAGCAGTTTGGACACCCGGCGGGAGCAGCCCCAGCATTTT. The chain carries TRBV6-1 and TRBJ1-5; D perhaps matches TRBD1 (5 bases). This CDR3 region has 15 residues. Germline lookup yields CDR1 MNHNS and CDR2 SASEGT. Trimming took off 5 bases at V and 7 bases at J, with 18 bases between the two ends.

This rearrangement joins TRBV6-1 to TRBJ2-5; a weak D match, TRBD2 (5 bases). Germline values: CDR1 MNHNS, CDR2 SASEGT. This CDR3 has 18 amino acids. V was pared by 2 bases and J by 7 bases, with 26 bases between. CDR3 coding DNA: TGTGCCAGCAGTGAATACTATCATTCAGAGGGATACCCAGGGACCCAGTACTTC. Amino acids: CASSEYYHSEGYPGTQYF.

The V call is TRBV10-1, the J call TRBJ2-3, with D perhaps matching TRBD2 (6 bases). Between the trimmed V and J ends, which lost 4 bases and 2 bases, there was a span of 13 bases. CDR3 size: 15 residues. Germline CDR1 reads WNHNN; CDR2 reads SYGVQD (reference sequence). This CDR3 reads CASSVSGGPTDTQYF. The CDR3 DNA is TGCGCCAGCAGTGTAAGCGGAGGGCCCACAGATACGCAGTATTTT.

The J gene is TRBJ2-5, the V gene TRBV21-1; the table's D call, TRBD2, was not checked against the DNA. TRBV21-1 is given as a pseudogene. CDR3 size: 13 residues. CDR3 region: CASSGGGQETQYF. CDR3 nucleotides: TGTGCCAGCAGCGGTGGCGGCCAAGAGACCCAGTACTTC.

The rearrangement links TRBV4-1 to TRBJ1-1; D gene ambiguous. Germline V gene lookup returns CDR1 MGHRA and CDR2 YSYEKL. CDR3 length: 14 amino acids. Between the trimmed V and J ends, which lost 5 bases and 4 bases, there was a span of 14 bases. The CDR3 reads CASSKTEGGTEAFF. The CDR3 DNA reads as TGCGCCAGCAGCAAGACGGAAGGAGGCACTGAAGCTTTCTTT.

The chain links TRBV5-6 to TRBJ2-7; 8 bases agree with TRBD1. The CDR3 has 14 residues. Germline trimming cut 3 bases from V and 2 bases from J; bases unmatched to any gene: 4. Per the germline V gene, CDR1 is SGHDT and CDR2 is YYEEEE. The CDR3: CASSSGGAPYEQYF. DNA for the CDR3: TGTGCCAGCAGCTCAGGGGGCGCCCCCTACGAGCAGTACTTC. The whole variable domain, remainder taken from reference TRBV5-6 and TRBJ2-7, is DAGVTQSPTHLIKTRGQQVTLRCSPKSGHDTVSWYQQALGQGPQFIFQYYEEEERQRGNFPDRFSGHQFPNYSSELNVNALLLGDSALYLCASSSGGAPYEQYFGPGTRLTVT.